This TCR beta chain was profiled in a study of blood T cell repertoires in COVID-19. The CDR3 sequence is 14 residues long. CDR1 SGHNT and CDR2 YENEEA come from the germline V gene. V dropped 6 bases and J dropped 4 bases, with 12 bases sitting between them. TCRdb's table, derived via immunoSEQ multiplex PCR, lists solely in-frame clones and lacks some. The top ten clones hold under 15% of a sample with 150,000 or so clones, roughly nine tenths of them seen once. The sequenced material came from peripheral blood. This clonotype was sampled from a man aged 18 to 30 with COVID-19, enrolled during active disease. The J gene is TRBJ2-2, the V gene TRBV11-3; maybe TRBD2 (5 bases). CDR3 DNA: TGTGCCAGCAGATCCATAAGCGGCACCGGGGAGCTGTTTTTT. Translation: CASRSISGTGELFF.